The 13 T cell receptor beta chains in this list originate from one sample, sequenced in a study of technical replicates of blood from several donors. The method was immunoSEQ multiplex PCR; TCRdb's version includes in-frame clones alone and lacks a portion of them. This table has tens of thousands of clones, approximately 97% appearing once. The specimen was T cells isolated from PBMCs. These receptors were collected from a human donor in good health.

The CDR3 DNA reads TGCGCCAGCAGCTTTATGGATACGCAGTATTTT. The encoded protein is CASSFMDTQYF. The rearrangement joins TRBV5-1 to TRBJ2-3; no definite D call. CDR1 SGHRS and CDR2 YFSETQ come from the germline V gene. This CDR3 region has 11 residues. The V and J ends lost 2 bases and 6 bases respectively, with 4 bases between them.

This chain joins TRBV27 and TRBJ2-7, with D possibly matching TRBD1 (6 bases). V lost 4 bases to trimming and J lost 6 bases, with 10 bases between them. CDR1 is MNHEY, CDR2 SMNVEV, per germline (reference sequence). The CDR3 has 12 amino acids. CDR3 coding DNA: TGTGCCAGCAGTTCCCGGACAGCCGAGCAGTACTTC. Its translation is CASSSRTAEQYF.

The rearrangement joins TRBV23-1 to TRBJ2-3; D not resolved. TRBV23-1 is recorded as an ORF, its role being uncertain. The length of the CDR3 is 16 residues. The germline V and J ends were trimmed by 7 bases and 2 bases, with 19 bases remaining between them. CDR3 DNA sequence: TGCGCCAGCACCGAAGCCCCGACATCGGACACAGATACGCAGTATTTT. Its protein product is CASTEAPTSDTDTQYF.

This chain's CDR3 is CASGPPTGPAGTEAFF. The CDR3 DNA sequence: TGTGCTAGTGGTCCGCCTACCGGTCCTGCGGGGACTGAAGCTTTCTTT. This chain links TRBV12-5 with TRBJ1-1; D ambiguous. The CDR3 extends over 16 amino acids. Germline CDR1 and CDR2: LGHNT and FRNRAP. Trimming left V 5 bases short and J 5 bases short, with 21 bases between.

The chain combines TRBV28 with TRBJ1-1; no clear D. V was pared by 3 bases and J by 0 bases, with 8 bases between. The CDR3 length is 14 residues. Germline lookup yields CDR1 MDHEN and CDR2 SYDVKM. The CDR3 DNA reads TGTGCCAGCAGTTTCCAAGCGATGAACACTGAAGCTTTCTTT. Translating gives CASSFQAMNTEAFF. Full variable domain (outside the CDR3, taken from reference TRBV28 and TRBJ1-1): DVKVTQSSRYLVKRTGEKVFLECVQDMDHENMFWYRQDPGLGLRLIYFSYDVKMKEKGDIPEGYSVSREKKERFSLILESASTNQTSMYLCASSFQAMNTEAFFGQGTRLTVV.

The chain uses TRBV9 and TRBJ2-1; TRBD2 aligns across 7 bases. With 0 bases clipped from V and 4 bases from J, the junction kept 10 bases outside the gene matches. The CDR3 runs 17 residues. Germline CDR1 is SGDLS and CDR2 is YYNGEE. This CDR3 is CASSVGVAGVGYNEQFF. CDR3 DNA sequence: TGTGCCAGCAGCGTAGGGGTGGCGGGAGTGGGTTACAATGAGCAGTTCTTC. Complete variable domain (other parts from reference TRBV9 and TRBJ2-1): DSGVTQTPKHLITATGQRVTLRCSPRSGDLSVYWYQQSLDQGLQFLIQYYNGEERAKGNILERFSAQQFPDLHSELNLSSLELGDSALYFCASSVGVAGVGYNEQFFGPGTRLTVL.

The chain employs TRBV6-1 and TRBJ1-2; possible D gene TRBD1, 6 bases. Germline assignment: CDR1 MNHNS and CDR2 SASEGT. This CDR3 comprises 14 residues. In DNA form, the CDR3 reads TGTTGTACTCTGAAGGCAGGGGAGAACTATGGCTACACCTTC. Its protein product is CCTLKAGENYGYTF.

The rearrangement links TRBV30 to TRBJ1-2; D possibly corresponds to TRBD1 (6 bases). The CDR3 has 12 residues. Trimming pared 3 bases from V and 4 bases from J, leaving 9 bases between. Germline loops: CDR1 GTSNPN, CDR2 SVGIG (reference sequence). The CDR3 coding sequence is TGTGCCTGGAGCCGACAGGTCTATGGCTACACCTTC. Protein: CAWSRQVYGYTF.

This chain links TRBV4-1 with TRBJ1-5, with a weak D call TRBD1 (5 bases). Trimming removed 4 bases from V and 4 bases from J, with 8 bases in between. The germline CDR1 and CDR2 sequences are MGHRA and YSYEKL. The CDR3 sequence is 13 residues long. CDR3 in DNA: TGCGCCAGCAGCCCCAGGGTGAATCAGCCCCAGCATTTT. This sequence encodes CASSPRVNQPQHF.

This chain links TRBV28 with TRBJ1-4; TRBD1 aligns across 7 bases. The V segment lost 2 bases and the J segment 8 bases; nucleotides outside the gene matches: 14. The CDR3 is 17 amino acids. The V gene's germline CDR1 is MDHEN and CDR2 SYDVKM. Here the CDR3 DNA reads TGTGCCAGCAGTTTACCTGTGAAAGGGGGCGCCAGGGAAAAACTGTTTTTT. Protein sequence: CASSLPVKGGAREKLFF. The variable domain in full, with the rest retrieved from reference TRBV28 and TRBJ1-4, is DVKVTQSSRYLVKRTGEKVFLECVQDMDHENMFWYRQDPGLGLRLIYFSYDVKMKEKGDIPEGYSVSREKKERFSLILESASTNQTSMYLCASSLPVKGGAREKLFFGSGTQLSVL.

This chain connects TRBV11-2 to TRBJ1-1, with D possibly TRBD1 on 6 matching bases. V was cut by 0 bases and J by 1 base, with 9 bases left in between. The CDR3 runs to 15 residues. Germline values: CDR1 SGHAT, CDR2 FQNNGV. The DNA of the CDR3 is TGTGCCAGCAGCTTAGATGGGGGGGCGAACACTGAAGCTTTCTTT. Protein product: CASSLDGGANTEAFF.

The chain is built from TRBV6-1 and TRBJ2-7; D is perhaps TRBD1 (6 bases). Germline CDR1 MNHNS, CDR2 SASEGT. The CDR3 loop spans 14 amino acids. V lost 2 bases and J lost 3, with 11 bases in between. CDR3 amino acids: CASSERQGGYEQYF. Written as DNA, the CDR3 is TGTGCCAGCAGTGAAAGGCAAGGGGGCTACGAGCAGTACTTC.

The chain combines TRBV5-1 with TRBJ2-2; D might be TRBD2 (6 bases). The germline gives CDR1 SGHRS, CDR2 YFSETQ. V gave up 0 bases and J gave up 7 bases, with 13 bases separating them. The CDR3 totals 15 residues. CDR3 DNA: TGCGCCAGCAGCTTGGGGGTAGCGGCTCTCGGGGAGCTGTTTTTT. This gives the protein CASSLGVAALGELFF.